This TCR beta chain stems from a study of cytomegalovirus exposure and HLA in healthy donors. This PCR relied on a set of 60 Vbeta primers and 13 Jbeta primers. Produced via immunoSEQ multiplex PCR; TCRdb's table is partial and in-frame only. The sample consists of over 120,000 clones, about four fifths of them appearing once. V lost 0 bases to trimming and J lost 12 bases; unmatched junction nucleotides: 5. The V gene's germline CDR1 is LNHDA and CDR2 SQIVND (reference sequence). The CDR3 has 14 residues. This sequence joins TRBV19 and TRBJ1-6, with TRBD1 matching over 7 bases. The sample taken for sequencing was PBMCs. This clonotype was obtained from a woman between 18 and 30 years old in good health and CMV-seropositive. CDR3 amino acids: CASSIEWTGRPLHF. Here the CDR3 DNA reads TGTGCCAGTAGTATAGAGTGGACAGGCCGACCCCTCCACTTT.